Following are 19 T cell receptor beta chains from one sample sequenced in a study of blood T cells in healthy people across ages. The authors ran a second PCR of about 6 to 11 cycles using a sample-barcoded 5' primer and a J-beta primer mix. In TCRdb, the 5' RACE reads were re-called with MiXCR into one record per CDR3 protein. The sample holds about 970,000 distinct CDR3 sequences, approximately 50% seen once. Specimen: blood. The receptors were gathered from a woman aged 60-70 years in good health.

The rearrangement joins TRBV6-2 or TRBV6-3 to TRBJ1-2, with D perhaps matching TRBD1 (5 bases). Germline V gene lookup returns CDR1 MNHEY and CDR2 SVGEGT. V dropped 8 bases and J dropped 4 bases, with 11 bases sitting between them. This CDR3 has 12 amino acids. This chain's CDR3 is CASRDGVYGYTF. The CDR3 nucleotides are TGTGCCAGCCGGGACGGAGTCTATGGCTACACCTTC.

The J gene is TRBJ2-7, the V gene TRBV20-1, with 7 bases aligning to TRBD1. The CDR3 spans 15 residues. V dropped 4 bases and J dropped 0; count of bases not matched to a gene: 9. The germline V gene encodes CDR1 DFQATT and CDR2 SNEGSKA (reference sequence). CDR3 nucleotides: TGCAGTGCTACCAGAGGTGGGGACAGCTCCTACGAGCAGTACTTC. Its protein product is CSATRGGDSSYEQYF.

The sample holds a few counts of this clonotype. This chain links TRBV6-1 with TRBJ1-2, with 7 bases lining up with TRBD1. V dropped 6 bases and J dropped 0; count of bases not matched to a gene: 7. This CDR3 region has 15 residues. Germline assignment: CDR1 MNHNS and CDR2 SASEGT. Here the CDR3 reads CASRGPGQANYGYTF. The CDR3 DNA is TGTGCCAGCAGGGGCCCTGGACAGGCTAACTATGGCTACACCTTC.

The chain carries TRBV4-3 and TRBJ2-1; 10 bases match TRBD2. The last part of the DNA fits TRBJ2-7 better; the J call may be wrong. The CDR3 sequence is 20 residues long. The germline gives CDR1 LGHNA, CDR2 YSLEER. In nucleotides, the CDR3 is TGCGCCAGCAGCCAAGATTGGTTCGGAAGCGGGAGGGTGTACTACAATGAGCAGTACTTC. Protein: CASSQDWFGSGRVYYNEQYF.

The genes are TRBV20-1 and TRBJ2-3; TRBD1 is a possible D gene (5 bases). This CDR3 is built from 18 residues. Germline V CDR1 and CDR2: DFQATT, SNEGSKA (reference sequence). V lost 6 bases and J 5 bases, leaving 30 bases between the germline ends. The CDR3 protein is CSAPPPLVRAVLLDTQYF. The CDR3 DNA sequence: TGCAGTGCCCCCCCTCCCCTGGTCAGGGCCGTTCTCTTAGATACGCAGTATTTT.

This clonotype came up a few times. The rearrangement joins TRBV12-3 or TRBV12-4 to TRBJ2-7; 14 bases map to TRBD2. Trimming cost V 2 bases and J 7 bases; bases outside gene matches: 7. The CDR3 is 16 amino acids. The CDR3 nucleotides are TGTGCCAGCAGTTTACAACGGGGACTAGCGGGAGTTGAGCAGTACTTC. Encoded protein: CASSLQRGLAGVEQYF.

The chain joins TRBV10-3 to TRBJ2-1; tentative D call: TRBD2 (6 bases). Trimming shortened V by 7 bases and J by 0 bases, and 16 bases separated the two germline ends. The CDR3 loop spans 16 amino acids. The germline V gene encodes CDR1 ENHRY and CDR2 SYGVKD. The CDR3 region has the DNA TGTGCCATCATGGGGTCTAGCGCGAGCTCCTACAATGAGCAGTTCTTC. Translation: CAIMGSSASSYNEQFF.

This clonotype was recorded a few times. The genes are TRBV11-3 and TRBJ2-5; tentative D call: TRBD1 (5 bases). In germline, CDR1 is SGHNT, CDR2 YENEEA. Deletions cut 0 bases from V and 5 bases from J, with 13 bases between. CDR3 length: 15 amino acids. CDR3 coding DNA: TGTGCCAGCAGCTTAGATCGTAGGGGTGGCGAGACCCAGTACTTC. Encoded protein: CASSLDRRGGETQYF.

This chain connects TRBV6-1 to TRBJ2-2, with D possibly TRBD2 on 5 matching bases. Germline V CDR1 and CDR2: MNHNS, SASEGT. The CDR3 contains 13 residues. Trimming removed 3 bases from V and 6 bases from J, with 8 bases in between. The CDR3 loop is CASSEWGAGELFF. CDR3 DNA sequence: TGTGCCAGCAGTGAGTGGGGAGCCGGGGAGCTGTTTTTT.

The CDR3 is CASSLKQLDPEYTQYF. The DNA for the CDR3 is TGTGCCAGCAGCCTGAAACAACTAGATCCGGAGTATACGCAGTATTTT. V is TRBV5-4 and J is TRBJ2-3, with a possible D match to TRBD2 (5 bases). V dropped 4 bases and J dropped 7 bases, with 22 bases sitting between them. Germline V lookup: CDR1 SGHNT, CDR2 YYREEE (reference sequence). This CDR3 has 16 amino acids.

In its sample, this clonotype was seen a few times. Mismatch with germline at one junction end may stem from a read error. The chain is built from TRBV27 and TRBJ2-7; D is uncertain. This CDR3 contains 14 residues. The germline CDR1 and CDR2 sequences are MNHEY and SMNVEV (reference sequence). The CDR3 nucleotides read TGTGCCAGCAGTTACCGGGCGGACCAGTACGAGCAGTACTTT. This codes for CASSYRADQYEQYF.

Concerning this clonotype itself: One end of the junction fails to match germline, which may point to a read error. The chain carries TRBV20-1 and TRBJ2-1; either TRBD1 or TRBD2 may supply D (6 bases each). The CDR3 sequence is 13 residues long. Germline CDR1 is DFQATT and CDR2 is SNEGSKA (reference sequence). The CDR3 region is CSAKGGGINEQFF. Here the CDR3 DNA reads TGCAGTGCTAAAGGAGGGGGGATCAATGAACAGTTCTTC.

The rearrangement uses TRBV30 and TRBJ1-2, with D perhaps TRBD1 (6 bases). The V and J ends lost 8 bases and 2 bases respectively, with 15 bases between them. This CDR3 comprises 13 residues. Germline CDR1 and CDR2: GTSNPN and SVGIG (reference sequence). CDR3 nucleotide sequence: TGTGCCCGGGAAACAGGGATCAACTATGGCTACACCTTC. Encoded protein: CARETGINYGYTF.

The CDR3 nucleotides read TGTGCCAGCAGCCATCTTAGGGCGACGGGTGAGCAGTACTTC. This codes for CASSHLRATGEQYF. This sequence joins TRBV5-5 and TRBJ2-7; the D is unclear. The CDR3 consists of 14 residues. Germline CDR1 is SGHKS and CDR2 is YYEKEE (reference sequence). The V gene lost 4 bases and the J gene lost 7 bases, with 18 bases spanning the gap.

This clonotype appeared a few times. V usage is TRBV7-2 and J usage is TRBJ1-2; D is unclear. The germline V gene has CDR1 SGHTA and CDR2 FQGNSA. Between the trimmed V and J ends, which lost 1 base and 6 bases, there was a span of 9 bases. The CDR3 runs 13 residues. CDR3: CASSLEVWHGYTF. The CDR3 DNA sequence: TGTGCCAGCAGCTTAGAAGTCTGGCATGGCTACACCTTC.

The rearrangement links TRBV3-1 to TRBJ2-5, with TRBD1 identical over 8 bases. Per germline, CDR1 LGHDT and CDR2 YNNKEL (reference sequence). V lost 0 bases, J lost 2 bases, and 8 bases stayed unmatched. CDR3 length equals 17 residues. Here the CDR3 DNA reads TGTGCCAGCAGCCAAGATTTAGGGACAGGATTTCAAGAGACCCAGTACTTC. Residues: CASSQDLGTGFQETQYF.

CDR3 sequence (DNA): TGTGCCAGCAGCTTGACTAGCGGGACCTCCTACAATGAGCAGTTCTTC. Protein product: CASSLTSGTSYNEQFF. This chain connects TRBV7-2 to TRBJ2-1; 11 nucleotides align to TRBD2. CDR1 is SGHTA and CDR2 is FQGNSA in the germline V gene. This CDR3 has 16 amino acids. Trimming took 3 bases from V and 0 from J; bases not matched to a gene: 1.

The chain has TRBV25-1 and TRBJ2-4, with D possibly being TRBD1 (5 bases). V was pared by 6 bases and J by 13 bases, with 19 bases between. This CDR3 contains 13 residues. Germline CDR1 is MGHDK and CDR2 is SYGVNS. CDR3 in amino acids: CASSQQAELEQYF. CDR3 bases: TGTGCCAGCAGCCAACAGGCAGAGTTAGAGCAGTACTTC. Looking up the rest from reference TRBV25-1 and TRBJ2-4 gives the full variable domain: EADIYQTPRYLVIGTGKKITLECSQTMGHDKMYWYQQDPGMELHLIHYSYGVNSTEKGDLSSESTVSRIRTEHFPLTLESARPSHTSQYLCASSQQAELEQYFGAGTRLSVL.

V gene TRBV20-1 combines with J gene TRBJ2-1, with TRBD2 matching over 7 bases. With V trimmed by 6 bases and J by 9 bases, 8 bases remained unmatched. The germline V gene encodes CDR1 DFQATT and CDR2 SNEGSKA (reference sequence). The CDR3 consists of 12 residues. CDR3 sequence: CSAPTSFGEQFF. CDR3 bases: TGCAGTGCGCCGACTAGCTTTGGTGAGCAGTTCTTC.